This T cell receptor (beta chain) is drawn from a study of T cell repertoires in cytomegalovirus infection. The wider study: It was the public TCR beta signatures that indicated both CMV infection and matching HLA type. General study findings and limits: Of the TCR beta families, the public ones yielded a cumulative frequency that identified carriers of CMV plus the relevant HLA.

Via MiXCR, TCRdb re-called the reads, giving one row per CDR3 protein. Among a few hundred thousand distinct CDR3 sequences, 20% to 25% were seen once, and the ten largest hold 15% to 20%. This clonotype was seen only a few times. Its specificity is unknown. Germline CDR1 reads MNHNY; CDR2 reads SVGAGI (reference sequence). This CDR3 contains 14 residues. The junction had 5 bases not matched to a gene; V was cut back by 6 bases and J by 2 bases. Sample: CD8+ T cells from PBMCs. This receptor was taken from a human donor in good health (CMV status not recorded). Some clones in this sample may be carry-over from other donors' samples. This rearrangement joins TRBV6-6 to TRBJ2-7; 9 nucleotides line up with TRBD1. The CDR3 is CASSWDRDTYEQYF. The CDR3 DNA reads TGTGCCAGCAGCTGGGACAGGGATACCTACGAGCAGTACTTC.